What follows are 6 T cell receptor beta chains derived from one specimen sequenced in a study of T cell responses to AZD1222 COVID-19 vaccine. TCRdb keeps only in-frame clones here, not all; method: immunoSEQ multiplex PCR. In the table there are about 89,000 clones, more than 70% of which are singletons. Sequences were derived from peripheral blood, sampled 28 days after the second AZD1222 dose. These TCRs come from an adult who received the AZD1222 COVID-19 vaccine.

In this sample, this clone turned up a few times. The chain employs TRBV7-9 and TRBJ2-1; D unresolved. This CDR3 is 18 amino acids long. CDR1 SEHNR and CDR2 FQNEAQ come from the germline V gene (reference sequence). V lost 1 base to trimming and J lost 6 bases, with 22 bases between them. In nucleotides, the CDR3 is TGTGCCAGCAGCTTAGAAGGTGGTCAGACAAGGTGGCGCAATGAGCAGTTCTTC. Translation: CASSLEGGQTRWRNEQFF.

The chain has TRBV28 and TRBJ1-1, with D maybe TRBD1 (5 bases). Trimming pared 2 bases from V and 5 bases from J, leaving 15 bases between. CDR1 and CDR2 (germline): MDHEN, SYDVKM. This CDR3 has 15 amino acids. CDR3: CASSLRRGWGTEAFF. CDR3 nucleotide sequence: TGTGCCAGCAGTTTAAGGCGGGGATGGGGGACTGAAGCTTTCTTT.

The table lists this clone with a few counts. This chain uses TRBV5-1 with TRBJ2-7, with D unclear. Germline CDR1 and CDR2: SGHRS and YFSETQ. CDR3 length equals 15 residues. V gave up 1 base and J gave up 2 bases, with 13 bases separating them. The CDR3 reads CASSLNPTIPYEQYF. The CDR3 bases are TGCGCCAGCAGCTTGAACCCAACGATCCCCTACGAGCAGTACTTC.

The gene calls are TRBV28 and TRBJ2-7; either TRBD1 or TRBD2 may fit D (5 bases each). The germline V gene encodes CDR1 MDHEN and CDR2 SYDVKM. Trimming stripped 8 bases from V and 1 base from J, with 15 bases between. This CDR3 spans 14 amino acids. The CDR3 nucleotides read TGTGCCAGCCACCCGCCGGGGCTTTCCTACGAGCAGTACTTC. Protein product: CASHPPGLSYEQYF. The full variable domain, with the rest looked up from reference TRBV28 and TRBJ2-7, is DVKVTQSSRYLVKRTGEKVFLECVQDMDHENMFWYRQDPGLGLRLIYFSYDVKMKEKGDIPEGYSVSREKKERFSLILESASTNQTSMYLCASHPPGLSYEQYFGPGTRLTVT.

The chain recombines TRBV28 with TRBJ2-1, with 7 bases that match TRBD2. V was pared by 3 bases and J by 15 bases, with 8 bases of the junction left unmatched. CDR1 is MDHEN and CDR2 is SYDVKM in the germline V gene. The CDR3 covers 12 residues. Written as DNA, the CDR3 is TGTGCCAGCAGTTTGGACTGGACTAGTCGGTTCTTC. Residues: CASSLDWTSRFF.

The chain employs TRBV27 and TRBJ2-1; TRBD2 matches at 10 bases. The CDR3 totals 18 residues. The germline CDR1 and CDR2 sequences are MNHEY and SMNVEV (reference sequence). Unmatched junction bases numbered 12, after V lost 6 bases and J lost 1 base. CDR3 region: CASRGTSGRAGSYNEQFF. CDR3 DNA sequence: TGTGCCAGCAGGGGGACCAGCGGGAGGGCCGGGTCCTACAATGAGCAGTTCTTC.